What follows are 31 T cell receptor beta chains derived from one specimen sequenced in a study of a mutant IDH1 vaccine in newly diagnosed glioma. Clones were read by immunoSEQ multiplex PCR, and TCRdb kept only the in-frame ones, dropping some. The data show over 95,000 clones, with 90% seen just once and 0.55% to 0.7% held by the top ten. Which antigens these TCRs recognize remains unknown. Described time point: week 11, during vaccination. Each dose of the vaccine consisted of 300 ug of mutant IDH1 20-mer peptide, with topical imiquimod. Sequences were derived from PBMCs, sampled from a glioma patient whose treatment included an IDH1 peptide vaccine. The receptors derive from a woman between 45 and 65 years old with glioma.

The count of this clone is one. This chain links TRBV9 with TRBJ2-7; D might be TRBD2 (5 bases). The V and J ends lost 0 bases and 5 bases respectively, with 15 bases between them. Germline values: CDR1 SGDLS, CDR2 YYNGEE. The CDR3 has 15 residues. The CDR3 DNA follows: TGTGCCAGCAGCGTAGAGGACGGCGGGCAGGACGAGCAGTACTTC. Translating gives CASSVEDGGQDEQYF.

This chain connects TRBV14 to TRBJ2-5, with D uncertain. CDR1 is SGHDN, CDR2 FVKESK, per germline. V lost 1 base, J lost 5 bases, and 29 bases lay in between. The CDR3 sequence is 20 residues long. CDR3 sequence reads: CASSQVQTPGWVRVTETQYF. CDR3 in DNA: TGTGCCAGCAGCCAAGTCCAAACCCCTGGATGGGTTAGGGTTACGGAGACCCAGTACTTC.

J is TRBJ1-1 and V is TRBV7-9, with D possibly TRBD1 on 6 matching bases. The CDR3 contains 18 residues. Per germline, CDR1 SEHNR and CDR2 FQNEAQ (reference sequence). The V gene lost 0 bases and the J gene lost 3 bases, with 20 bases spanning the gap. The CDR3 DNA follows: TGTGCCAGCAGCTTAGCCCCGGGACACGGCCGAAGGGACACTGAAGCTTTCTTT. Translated, it gives CASSLAPGHGRRDTEAFF.

The V gene is TRBV5-4, the J gene TRBJ2-1; 9 bases are a match to TRBD2. Germline V gene lookup returns CDR1 SGHNT and CDR2 YYREEE (reference sequence). With V trimmed by 4 bases and J by 4 bases, 6 bases remained unmatched. The CDR3 has 15 amino acids. CDR3 sequence (DNA): TGTGCCAGCAGCACCGGACTAGCGTCATACAATGAGCAGTTCTTC. Translation: CASSTGLASYNEQFF.

The chain is built from TRBV6-5 and TRBJ2-7, with 11 nucleotides matching TRBD2. J lost 2 bases, V lost 4 bases, and 7 bases had no gene match. Germline V gene sequence: CDR1 MNHEY, CDR2 SVGAGI. The CDR3 consists of 16 residues. In nucleotides, the CDR3 is TGTGCCAGCAGTTCCCCCGGGACTAGCGGCCCCTACGAGCAGTACTTC. The encoded protein is CASSSPGTSGPYEQYF.

This clone was detected only a few times. The chain is built from TRBV18 and TRBJ1-5, with D maybe TRBD1 (5 bases). Germline CDR1 reads KGHSH; CDR2 reads LQKENI. V was clipped by 3 bases and J by 6 bases, with 12 bases between them. The CDR3 is made up of 14 amino acids. This CDR3 is CASSPNEGRQPQHF. The CDR3 DNA follows: TGTGCCAGCTCACCCAACGAGGGGCGTCAGCCCCAGCATTTT.

The genes are TRBV7-9 and TRBJ1-2; 11 positions agree with TRBD1. The CDR3 consists of 12 residues. Germline CDR1 is SEHNR and CDR2 is FQNEAQ (reference sequence). The junction had 1 base not matched to a gene; V was cut back by 5 bases and J by 8 bases. CDR3 in DNA: TGTGCCAGCAGCCGGACAGGGGGCGGCTACACCTTC. Protein: CASSRTGGGYTF.

V gene TRBV5-1 combines with J gene TRBJ1-2; 10 bases fit TRBD1. Trimming removed 4 bases from V and 13 bases from J; junction bases left unmatched: 4. The CDR3 has 11 residues. CDR1 is SGHRS and CDR2 is YFSETQ in the germline V gene. For the CDR3, the DNA is TGCGCCAGCAGCCCGGGACAGGGGCTCACCTTC. It codes for CASSPGQGLTF.

The V gene is TRBV30, the J gene TRBJ2-5; 10 nucleotides align to TRBD1. The J call is in doubt because the DNA end fits TRBJ2-7 better. The CDR3 has 13 residues. Germline CDR1 reads GTSNPN; CDR2 reads SVGIG (reference sequence). The CDR3 DNA reads as TGTGCCTGGTCCAGGGGACAGGGGTACGAGCAGTACTTC. Translation: CAWSRGQGYEQYF.

This sequence joins TRBV23-1 and TRBJ1-4; tentatively, D is TRBD1 (5 bases). TRBV23-1 belongs to the ORF category, with a function that is uncertain. This CDR3 region has 15 residues. Trimming removed 1 base at V and 4 bases at J, with 10 bases between. The CDR3 DNA is TGCGCCAGCAGTCAATGCCGGGACCGTAATGAAAAACTGTTTTTT. Translated: CASSQCRDRNEKLFF.

This chain links TRBV19 with TRBJ2-5; 8 nucleotides agree with TRBD1. The CDR3 length is 17 residues. Germline values: CDR1 LNHDA, CDR2 SQIVND (reference sequence). V was pared by 3 bases and J by 6 bases, with 15 bases of the junction left unmatched. Here the CDR3 reads CASSIAGGTYTEKTQYF. In DNA form, the CDR3 reads TGTGCCAGTAGTATCGCAGGGGGCACCTATACTGAGAAGACCCAGTACTTC.

At least ten counts were recorded for this clone. This sample also contains other DNA sequences that code for the same CDR3. This sequence joins TRBV5-1 and TRBJ2-7; 9 nucleotides line up with TRBD1. Trimming at V came to 2 bases and at J to 4 bases, leaving 7 bases not matched to a gene. The germline CDR1 and CDR2 sequences are SGHRS and YFSETQ. This CDR3 contains 15 residues. CDR3 region: CASSLGTGPAYEQYF. The CDR3 bases are TGCGCCAGCAGCTTAGGGACAGGGCCCGCTTACGAGCAGTACTTC.

J is TRBJ2-2 and V is TRBV18, with D tentatively TRBD2 (5 bases). Trimming removed 6 bases at V and 1 base at J, with 15 bases between. The germline gives CDR1 KGHSH, CDR2 LQKENI. CDR3 length: 16 residues. Written as DNA, the CDR3 is TGTGCCAGCTCTCCGCGGTGGGAGTTGAACACCGGGGAGCTGTTTTTT. It codes for CASSPRWELNTGELFF.

The chain carries TRBV6-1 and TRBJ2-5; maybe TRBD2 (5 bases). The CDR3 covers 13 residues. V was cut by 1 base and J by 5 bases, with 8 bases left in between. Per germline, CDR1 MNHNS and CDR2 SASEGT. The CDR3: CASSEGGSETQYF. DNA of the CDR3: TGTGCCAGCAGTGAAGGAGGGTCCGAGACCCAGTACTTC.

The chain links TRBV5-4 to TRBJ1-6, with 7 nucleotides matching TRBD1. In germline, CDR1 is SGHNT, CDR2 YYREEE (reference sequence). The length of the CDR3 is 14 residues. The V and J ends lost 7 bases and 7 bases, in that order; junction bases with no gene match: 8. DNA of the CDR3: TGTGCCAGCCGCTCCGGGACAGACAATTCACCCCTCCACTTT. It encodes CASRSGTDNSPLHF. Complete variable domain (other parts from reference TRBV5-4 and TRBJ1-6): ETGVTQSPTHLIKTRGQQVTLRCSSQSGHNTVSWYQQALGQGPQFIFQYYREEENGRGNFPPRFSGLQFPNYSSELNVNALELDDSALYLCASRSGTDNSPLHFGNGTRLTVT.

The V call is TRBV7-2, the J call TRBJ2-5; either TRBD1 or TRBD2 may supply D (6 bases each). Trimming took 7 bases from V and 2 from J, leaving 14 bases between them. This CDR3 region has 14 residues. Germline-derived CDR1 and CDR2 are SGHTA and FQGNSA. The CDR3 loop reads CASIPRGGQETQYF. The DNA for the CDR3 is TGTGCCAGCATCCCCAGAGGGGGGCAAGAGACCCAGTACTTC.

The chain carries TRBV14 and TRBJ2-5; D might be TRBD1 (6 bases). The J call may not be correct, given that the DNA end is closer to TRBJ2-7. The CDR3 runs 16 residues. The germline CDR1 and CDR2 sequences are SGHDN and FVKESK. CDR3 DNA: TGTGCCAGCAGCCAAGATATAGGGGGTCTGGGGGACGAGCAGTACTTC. It is translated as CASSQDIGGLGDEQYF.

V is TRBV27 and J is TRBJ2-1, with D perhaps TRBD2 (6 bases). V shed 0 bases and J shed 4 bases, with 13 bases lying between them. The CDR3 runs to 16 residues. Germline V gene sequence: CDR1 MNHEY, CDR2 SMNVEV (reference sequence). The CDR3 coding sequence is TGTGCCAGCAGTTTATCGAGCGCGGGGTGGTACAATGAGCAGTTCTTC. Translated: CASSLSSAGWYNEQFF.

The J gene is TRBJ2-7, the V gene TRBV30, with a weak D call TRBD1 (8 bases). Trimming pared 3 bases from V and 6 bases from J, leaving 18 bases between. Germline V gene sequence: CDR1 GTSNPN, CDR2 SVGIG (reference sequence). CDR3 length: 14 amino acids. The CDR3 loop is CAWRETDREGEQYF. CDR3 DNA sequence: TGTGCCTGGAGAGAAACGGACAGGGAGGGCGAGCAGTACTTC.

The chain employs TRBV30 and TRBJ1-1, with a weak D call TRBD1 (5 bases). Looked up from germline, CDR1 is GTSNPN and CDR2 is SVGIG (reference sequence). V was cut by 6 bases and J by 1 base, with 18 bases left in between. This CDR3 is 15 amino acids long. The CDR3 reads CACLKGTGRNTEAFF. Here the CDR3 DNA reads TGTGCCTGCCTAAAAGGGACGGGAAGGAACACTGAAGCTTTCTTT.

V usage is TRBV9 and J usage is TRBJ2-1; 10 bases are shared with TRBD2. The CDR3 consists of 15 residues. V dropped 4 bases and J dropped 5; count of bases not matched to a gene: 6. The germline V gene encodes CDR1 SGDLS and CDR2 YYNGEE. CDR3 protein: CASSLSGREDNEQFF. CDR3 bases: TGTGCCAGCAGCTTAAGCGGGAGGGAGGACAATGAGCAGTTCTTC.

The chain couples TRBV12-5 to TRBJ2-5; D call uncertain. Judging by the DNA end, TRBJ2-7 fits better; the J call may be wrong. Germline CDR1 is LGHNT and CDR2 is FRNRAP. The CDR3 extends over 12 amino acids. The CDR3: CASGLDSYEQYF. Here the CDR3 DNA reads TGTGCTAGTGGCCTCGACTCCTACGAGCAGTACTTC.

The V gene is TRBV29-1, the J gene TRBJ2-1, with 11 bases that match TRBD2. With V trimmed by 3 bases and J by 0 bases, 4 bases remained unmatched. CDR3 size: 16 residues. From germline, CDR1 is SQVTM and CDR2 ANQGSEA. CDR3: CSVDSGRGDSYNEQFF. The CDR3 nucleotides are TGCAGCGTTGATAGCGGGAGGGGTGACTCCTACAATGAGCAGTTCTTC.

V and J are TRBV5-4 and TRBJ2-1; D not resolved. CDR3 length: 12 residues. Trimming took off 0 bases at V and 7 bases at J, with 5 bases between the two ends. The germline gives CDR1 SGHNT, CDR2 YYREEE (reference sequence). CDR3 sequence: CASSLDSNEQFF. The DNA of the CDR3 is TGTGCCAGCAGCTTGGATAGTAATGAGCAGTTCTTC.

This clone appeared once. The genes are TRBV19 and TRBJ1-5; maybe TRBD1 (6 bases). CDR1 is LNHDA, CDR2 SQIVND, per germline (reference sequence). The CDR3 is 16 amino acids. Trimming stripped 6 bases from V and 4 bases from J, with 19 bases between. In nucleotides, the CDR3 is TGTGCCAGTAGGGGGACATCGCGGGGGAAAAATCAGCCCCAGCATTTT. Translation: CASRGTSRGKNQPQHF.

This rearrangement joins TRBV2 to TRBJ2-3, with 10 positions matching TRBD2. V shed 7 bases and J 0 bases; nucleotides not matched to a gene: 16. This CDR3 comprises 19 residues. CDR1 is SNHLY and CDR2 is FYNNEI in the germline V gene. Here the CDR3 DNA reads TGTGCCAGCAACTCCTTGTTTTCCGGGACTAGCGACAGCACAGATACGCAGTATTTT. Translated: CASNSLFSGTSDSTDTQYF.

The chain uses TRBV5-3 and TRBJ2-7, with TRBD1 matching over 10 bases. TRBV5-3 is classed as an ORF, of uncertain function. This CDR3 region has 17 residues. The junction had 11 bases not matched to a gene; V was cut back by 3 bases and J by 2 bases. CDR3 sequence: CARSWSSGQGVAYEQYF. CDR3 bases: TGTGCCAGAAGCTGGAGTAGCGGACAGGGGGTCGCCTACGAGCAGTACTTC.

The V gene is TRBV9, the J gene TRBJ1-1; D may be TRBD1 (5 bases). V lost 5 bases to trimming and J lost 1 base, with 15 bases between them. This CDR3 region has 15 residues. Germline values: CDR1 SGDLS, CDR2 YYNGEE. The CDR3 spells CASSVGGLRNTEAFF. The DNA for the CDR3 is TGTGCCAGCAGTGTTGGGGGACTTCGGAACACTGAAGCTTTCTTT.

The chain has TRBV7-3 and TRBJ2-3; 11 positions agree with TRBD2. The germline V gene encodes CDR1 SGHTA and CDR2 FQGTGA. The V gene end was trimmed by 5 bases and the J gene end by 0 bases; junction bases not matched to a gene: 16. The CDR3 loop spans 20 amino acids. The CDR3 reads CASSPGTSGARFTSTDTQYF. The CDR3 DNA sequence: TGTGCCAGCAGCCCCGGGACTAGCGGCGCTCGATTTACTAGCACAGATACGCAGTATTTT.

The DNA of the CDR3 is TGTGCCAGCAGTTCTAGTGGGCCCCTCACTGAAGCTTTCTTT. It specifies CASSSSGPLTEAFF. The chain combines TRBV6-5 with TRBJ1-1; D gene ambiguous. CDR3 size: 14 residues. Looked up from germline, CDR1 is MNHEY and CDR2 is SVGAGI. V gave up 4 bases and J gave up 4 bases, with 13 bases separating them.

This chain's CDR3 is CASSSPGGSLSGYTF. The CDR3 bases are TGTGCCAGCAGTTCCCCGGGGGGGTCCCTATCTGGCTACACCTTC. J is TRBJ1-2 and V is TRBV6-5, with TRBD1 as a possible D gene (5 bases). Trimming removed 4 bases at V and 7 bases at J, with 19 bases between. The CDR3 has 15 residues. The germline V gene encodes CDR1 MNHEY and CDR2 SVGAGI.